This T cell receptor (beta chain) was sequenced in a study of blood T cell repertoires in COVID-19. The wider study: Sources were T cells, B-cell-depleted T cells, or PBMCs; the material itself was cDNA or gDNA.

The CDR3 is made up of 16 amino acids. Unmatched junction bases numbered 15, after V lost 7 bases and J lost 4 bases. Germline V gene sequence: CDR1 SGHRS, CDR2 YFSETQ. Authors' analysis steps: Amplification from reference gene primers served as the basis for estimated nucleated cell counts. TCRdb's table, derived via immunoSEQ multiplex PCR, lists solely in-frame clones and lacks some. That table gives V, J and clone size, and the DNA gave D and trimming. The table has 90,000 to 120,000 clones, approximately 88% seen once. Sequenced material: peripheral blood. The clonotype comes from a human donor in a cohort sampled during active COVID-19. V gene TRBV5-1 combines with J gene TRBJ2-3, with 7 bases matching TRBD2. The CDR3, as DNA: TGCGCCAGCCCTCTAGGGCGGCGGGAGCGGTCAGATACGCAGTATTTT. Its protein is CASPLGRRERSDTQYF.